This T cell receptor beta chain came from a study of T-cell memory formation after mild COVID-19. Study-wide background: Largely, TCR clusters stayed within a single donor.

5'RACE with constant-segment primers yielded barcoded, UMI-tagged TCR alpha and TCR beta cDNA libraries. TCRdb independently ran MiXCR on the 5' RACE reads; one entry per CDR3 protein. The data contain 150,000 to 200,000 distinct CDR3 sequences, roughly 28% of them singletons. In this sample, this clonotype turned up a few times. Its target is not known. J gave up 5 bases and V 3 bases, and 4 bases lay outside the gene matches. Germline V lookup: CDR1 MGHRA, CDR2 YSYEKL. The CDR3 is 14 residues long. Points from the study as a whole: Cross-reactive memory appears to have joined, as suggested by some responding clones showing up in pre-infection memory. For second-wave clones that peaked at day 37, SARS-CoV-2 specificity went unverified.

This sequence originates from an adult woman who had mild COVID-19 (a few samples of this study predate the infection). Cell type and time point are not known. Material: PBMCs or a T cell subset sorted from them (not recorded which). The gene calls are TRBV4-1 and TRBJ2-5; TRBD1 agrees at 9 bases. The DNA of the CDR3 is TGCGCCAGCAGCCAGGGGACAGGGAGGGAGACCCAGTACTTC. It codes for CASSQGTGRETQYF.